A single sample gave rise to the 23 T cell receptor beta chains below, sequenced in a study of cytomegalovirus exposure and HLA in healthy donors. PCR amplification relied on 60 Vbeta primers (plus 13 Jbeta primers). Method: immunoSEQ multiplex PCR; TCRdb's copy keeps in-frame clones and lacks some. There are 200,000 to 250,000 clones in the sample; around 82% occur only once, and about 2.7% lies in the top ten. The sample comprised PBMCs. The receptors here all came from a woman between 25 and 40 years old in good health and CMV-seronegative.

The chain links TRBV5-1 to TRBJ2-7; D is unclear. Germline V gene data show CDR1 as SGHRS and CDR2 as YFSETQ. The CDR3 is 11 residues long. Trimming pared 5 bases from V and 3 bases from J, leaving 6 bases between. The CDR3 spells CASRRGYEQYF. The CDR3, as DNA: TGCGCCAGCAGGAGAGGCTACGAGCAGTACTTC.

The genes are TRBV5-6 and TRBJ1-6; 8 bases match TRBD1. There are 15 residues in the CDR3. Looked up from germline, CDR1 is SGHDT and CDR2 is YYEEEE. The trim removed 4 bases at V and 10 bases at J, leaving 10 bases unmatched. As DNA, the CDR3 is TGTGCCAGCAGCGCAACTCAGGGGGCTTACTCACCCCTCCACTTT. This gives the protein CASSATQGAYSPLHF.

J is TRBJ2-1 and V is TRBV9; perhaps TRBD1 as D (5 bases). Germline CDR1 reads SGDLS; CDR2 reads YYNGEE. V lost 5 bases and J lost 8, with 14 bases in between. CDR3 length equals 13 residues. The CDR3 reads CASRNSGSDEQFF. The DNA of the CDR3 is TGTGCCAGCAGGAACTCAGGGTCCGATGAGCAGTTCTTC.

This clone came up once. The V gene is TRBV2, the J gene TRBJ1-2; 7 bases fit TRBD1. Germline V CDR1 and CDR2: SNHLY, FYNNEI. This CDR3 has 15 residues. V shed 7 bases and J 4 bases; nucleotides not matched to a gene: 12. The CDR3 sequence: CASMGNRGRVYGYTF. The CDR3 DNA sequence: TGTGCCAGCATGGGGAACAGGGGAAGGGTCTATGGCTACACCTTC.

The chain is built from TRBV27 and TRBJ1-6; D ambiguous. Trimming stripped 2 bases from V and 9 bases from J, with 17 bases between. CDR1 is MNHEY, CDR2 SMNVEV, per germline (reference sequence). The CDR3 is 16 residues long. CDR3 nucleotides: TGTGCCAGCAGTTTAGTGAGGCCCGCCGGAGGTTCACCCCTCCACTTT. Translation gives CASSLVRPAGGSPLHF.

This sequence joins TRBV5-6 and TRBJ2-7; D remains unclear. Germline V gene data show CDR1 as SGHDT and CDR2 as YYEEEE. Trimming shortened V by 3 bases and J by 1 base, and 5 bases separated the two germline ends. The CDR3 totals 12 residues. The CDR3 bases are TGTGCCAGCAGCTCCCCTTCCTACGAGCAGTACTTC. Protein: CASSSPSYEQYF.

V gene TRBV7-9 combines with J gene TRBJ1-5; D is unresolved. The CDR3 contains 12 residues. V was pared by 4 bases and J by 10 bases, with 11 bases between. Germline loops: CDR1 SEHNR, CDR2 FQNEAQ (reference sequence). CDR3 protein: CASSSTREPQHF. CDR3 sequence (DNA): TGTGCCAGCAGCTCCACGAGGGAACCCCAGCATTTT.

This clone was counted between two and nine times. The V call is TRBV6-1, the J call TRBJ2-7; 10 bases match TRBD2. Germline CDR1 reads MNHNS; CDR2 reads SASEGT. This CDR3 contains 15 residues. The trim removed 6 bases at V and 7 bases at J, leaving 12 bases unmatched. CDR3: CASSRPGTSAWEQYF. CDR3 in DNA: TGTGCCAGCAGCCGACCCGGGACTAGCGCCTGGGAGCAGTACTTC.

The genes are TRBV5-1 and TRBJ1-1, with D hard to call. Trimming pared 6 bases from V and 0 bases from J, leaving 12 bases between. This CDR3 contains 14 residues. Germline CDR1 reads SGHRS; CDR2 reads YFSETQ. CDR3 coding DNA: TGCGCCAGCACCCTAATAGGAGTGAACACTGAAGCTTTCTTT. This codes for CASTLIGVNTEAFF.

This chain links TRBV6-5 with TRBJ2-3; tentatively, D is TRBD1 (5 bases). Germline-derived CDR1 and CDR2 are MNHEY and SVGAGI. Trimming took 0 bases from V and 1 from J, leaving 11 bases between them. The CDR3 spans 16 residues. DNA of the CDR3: TGTGCCAGCAGTTACTCCCCCAGGGCGGGCACAGATACGCAGTATTTT. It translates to CASSYSPRAGTDTQYF.

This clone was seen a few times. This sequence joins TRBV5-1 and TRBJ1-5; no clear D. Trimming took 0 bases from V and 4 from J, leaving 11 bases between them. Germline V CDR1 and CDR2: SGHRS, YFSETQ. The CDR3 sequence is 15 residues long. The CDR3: CASSLDGIRNQPQHF. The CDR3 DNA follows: TGCGCCAGCAGCTTGGACGGGATCCGAAATCAGCCCCAGCATTTT.

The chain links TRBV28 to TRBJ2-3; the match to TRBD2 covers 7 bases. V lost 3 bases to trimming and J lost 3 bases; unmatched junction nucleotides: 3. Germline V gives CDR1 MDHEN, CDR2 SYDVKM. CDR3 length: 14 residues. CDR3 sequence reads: CASSFLRGTDTQYF. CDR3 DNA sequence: TGTGCCAGCAGTTTTCTGCGGGGGACAGATACGCAGTATTTT.

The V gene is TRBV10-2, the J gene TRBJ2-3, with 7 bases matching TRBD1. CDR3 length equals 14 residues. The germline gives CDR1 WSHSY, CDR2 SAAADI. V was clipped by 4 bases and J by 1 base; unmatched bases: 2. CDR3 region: CASSGTGRTDTQYF. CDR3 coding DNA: TGCGCCAGCAGTGGGACAGGCCGCACAGATACGCAGTATTTT.

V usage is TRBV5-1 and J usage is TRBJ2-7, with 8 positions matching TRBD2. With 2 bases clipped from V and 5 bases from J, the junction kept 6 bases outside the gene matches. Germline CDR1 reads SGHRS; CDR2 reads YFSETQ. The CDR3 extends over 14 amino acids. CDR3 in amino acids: CASSLRGGLDEQYF. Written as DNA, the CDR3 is TGCGCCAGCAGCTTACGGGGGGGCTTAGACGAGCAGTACTTC. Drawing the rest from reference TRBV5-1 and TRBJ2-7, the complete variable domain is KAGVTQTPRYLIKTRGQQVTLSCSPISGHRSVSWYQQTPGQGLQFLFEYFSETQRNKGNFPGRFSGRQFSNSRSEMNVSTLELGDSALYLCASSLRGGLDEQYFGPGTRLTVT.

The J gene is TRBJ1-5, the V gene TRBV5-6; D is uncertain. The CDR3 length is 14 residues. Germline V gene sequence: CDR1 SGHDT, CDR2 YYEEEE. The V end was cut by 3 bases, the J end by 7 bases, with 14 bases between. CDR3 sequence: CASSSIDSYQPQHF. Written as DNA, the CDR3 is TGTGCCAGCAGCTCGATCGACTCGTACCAGCCCCAGCATTTT.

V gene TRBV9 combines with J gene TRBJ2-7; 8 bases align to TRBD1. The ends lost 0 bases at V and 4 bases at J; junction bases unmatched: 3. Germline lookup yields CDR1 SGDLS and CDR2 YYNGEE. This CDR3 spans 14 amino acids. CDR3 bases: TGTGCCAGCAGCGTAGGGACAGGGTGGTACGAGCAGTACTTC. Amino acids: CASSVGTGWYEQYF.

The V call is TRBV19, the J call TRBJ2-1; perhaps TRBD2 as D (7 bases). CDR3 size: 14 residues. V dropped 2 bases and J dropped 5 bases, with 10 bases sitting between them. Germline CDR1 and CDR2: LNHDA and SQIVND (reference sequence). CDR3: CASSIKGGDNEQFF. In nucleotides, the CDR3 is TGTGCCAGTAGTATAAAAGGGGGGGACAATGAGCAGTTCTTC.

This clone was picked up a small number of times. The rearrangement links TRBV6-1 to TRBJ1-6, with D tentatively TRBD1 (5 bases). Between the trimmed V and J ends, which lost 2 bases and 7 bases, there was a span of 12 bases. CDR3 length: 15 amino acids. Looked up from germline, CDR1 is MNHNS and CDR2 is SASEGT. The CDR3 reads CASSESTGGNSPLHF. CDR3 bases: TGTGCCAGCAGTGAATCGACGGGGGGGAATTCACCCCTCCACTTT.

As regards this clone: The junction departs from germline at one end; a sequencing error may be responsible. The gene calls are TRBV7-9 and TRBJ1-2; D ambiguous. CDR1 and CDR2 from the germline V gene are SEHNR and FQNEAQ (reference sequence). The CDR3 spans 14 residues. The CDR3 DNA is TGTTCCAGCAGCTTAATTGGGCTAATCTATGGCTACACCTTC. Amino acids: CSSSLIGLIYGYTF.

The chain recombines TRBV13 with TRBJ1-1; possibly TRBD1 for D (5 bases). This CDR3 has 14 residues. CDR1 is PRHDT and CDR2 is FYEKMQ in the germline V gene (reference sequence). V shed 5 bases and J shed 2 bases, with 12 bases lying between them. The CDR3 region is CASSVDQGNTEAFF. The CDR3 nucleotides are TGTGCCAGCAGCGTGGATCAGGGTAACACTGAAGCTTTCTTT.

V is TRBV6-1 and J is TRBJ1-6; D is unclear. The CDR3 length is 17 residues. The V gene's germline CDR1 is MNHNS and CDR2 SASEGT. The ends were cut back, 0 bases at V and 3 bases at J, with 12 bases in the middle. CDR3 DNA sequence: TGTGCCAGCAGTGAAGCGCGTTACTCGGTCTATAATTCACCCCTCCACTTT. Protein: CASSEARYSVYNSPLHF.

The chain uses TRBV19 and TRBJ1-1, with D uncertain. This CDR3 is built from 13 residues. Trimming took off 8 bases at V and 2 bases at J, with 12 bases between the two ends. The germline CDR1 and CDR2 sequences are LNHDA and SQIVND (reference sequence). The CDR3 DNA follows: TGTGCCAGTTCCATCGGGATTAACACTGAAGCTTTCTTT. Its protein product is CASSIGINTEAFF.

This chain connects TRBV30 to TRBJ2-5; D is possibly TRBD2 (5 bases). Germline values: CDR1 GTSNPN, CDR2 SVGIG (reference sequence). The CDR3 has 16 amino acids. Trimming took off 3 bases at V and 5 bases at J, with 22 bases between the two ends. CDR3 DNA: TGTGCCTGGAGGGCCTTGGGTAGAGCCTCGGGGGAGACCCAGTACTTC. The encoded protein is CAWRALGRASGETQYF.